The 27 T cell receptor beta chains reported below all come from one sample, sequenced in a study of shared clonotypes between healthy human individuals (dated by TCRdb to 2019 to 2021). Receptors were amplified or captured by the immunoSEQ multiplex PCR assay. TCRdb retrieved this table from immuneACCESS and kept in-frame rearrangements only. Not all clones are present; in checked studies, unresolved V genes account for under half, and no reason is known for the remainder. The sample has about 1 million clones on record, 75% to 80% of them singletons. The leading ten clones occupy under 0.65% of the sample. Material for sequencing was memory CD4+ T cells from PBMCs. What this sample's cell subset or site label stands for: CD45RA-negative fraction. Every receptor here comes from a man aged 18 to 29 in good health. Some clones in this sample may be carry-over from other donors' samples.

This clone was counted once. The chain links TRBV9 to TRBJ2-3; 8 positions agree with TRBD2. V trimming: 2 bases; J trimming: 3 bases; junction bases outside the gene matches: 14. The CDR3 contains 18 residues. Per germline, CDR1 SGDLS and CDR2 YYNGEE. CDR3 nucleotide sequence: TGTGCCAGCAGCGTGGGGGCTAGCGGGTATAGGGGTACAGATACGCAGTATTTT. Translating gives CASSVGASGYRGTDTQYF.

The gene calls are TRBV18 and TRBJ2-6; 7 bases are shared with TRBD1. Trimming cost V 3 bases and J 0 bases; bases outside gene matches: 2. There are 16 residues in the CDR3. Germline V CDR1 and CDR2: KGHSH, LQKENI. The CDR3 here is CASSPWDSSGANVLTF. The CDR3 DNA reads TGTGCCAGCTCACCTTGGGACAGCTCTGGGGCCAACGTCCTGACTTTC.

The chain carries TRBV7-3 and TRBJ2-1; maybe TRBD1 (6 bases). Trimming removed 4 bases from V and 8 bases from J, with 18 bases in between. The germline CDR1 and CDR2 sequences are SGHTA and FQGTGA. The CDR3 loop spans 15 amino acids. The CDR3 spells CASSSKRGGRDEQFF. The CDR3 DNA reads TGTGCCAGCAGCTCAAAGAGAGGGGGTCGGGATGAGCAGTTCTTC.

This clone was found once. The chain uses TRBV5-1 and TRBJ2-1, with TRBD2 matching 7 bases. The trim removed 4 bases at V and 3 bases at J, leaving 10 bases unmatched. The V gene's germline CDR1 is SGHRS and CDR2 YFSETQ. The CDR3 extends over 16 amino acids. In nucleotides, the CDR3 is TGCGCCAGCAGCCCAATAGCGGGTCAGGGCTACAATGAGCAGTTCTTC. Translated, it gives CASSPIAGQGYNEQFF.

This clone was counted only a few times. The CDR3 loop reads CASSLDAGLYEQYF. In nucleotides, the CDR3 is TGTGCCAGCAGCTTAGATGCCGGTCTCTACGAGCAGTACTTC. The V gene is TRBV7-8, the J gene TRBJ2-7; no definite D call. Trimming left V 1 base short and J 3 bases short, with 10 bases between. CDR1 is SGHVS, CDR2 FQNEAQ, per germline. The CDR3 has 14 amino acids. Complete variable domain (other parts from reference TRBV7-8 and TRBJ2-7): GAGVSQSPRYKVAKRGQDVALRCDPISGHVSLFWYQQALGQGPEFLTYFQNEAQLDKSGLPSDRFFAERPEGSVSTLKIQRTQQEDSAVYLCASSLDAGLYEQYFGPGTRLTVT.

The chain is built from TRBV28 and TRBJ2-7; D not certain. Trimming left V 5 bases short and J 3 bases short, with 11 bases between. The CDR3 length is 13 residues. CDR1 MDHEN and CDR2 SYDVKM come from the germline V gene. CDR3 sequence reads: CASSRGWVYEQYF. The CDR3 coding sequence is TGTGCCAGCAGTCGCGGCTGGGTCTACGAGCAGTACTTC. The full variable domain, its missing parts supplied by reference TRBV28 and TRBJ2-7, is DVKVTQSSRYLVKRTGEKVFLECVQDMDHENMFWYRQDPGLGLRLIYFSYDVKMKEKGDIPEGYSVSREKKERFSLILESASTNQTSMYLCASSRGWVYEQYFGPGTRLTVT.

The V call is TRBV27, the J call TRBJ2-7, with 9 bases identical to TRBD1. The ends lost 8 bases at V and 2 bases at J; junction bases unmatched: 10. The CDR3 is made up of 15 amino acids. Per the germline V gene, CDR1 is MNHEY and CDR2 is SMNVEV (reference sequence). Here the CDR3 reads CASQDRGFGTYEQYF. The CDR3 bases are TGTGCCAGCCAGGACAGGGGCTTCGGGACCTACGAGCAGTACTTC.

V is TRBV21-1 and J is TRBJ1-2. TRBV21-1 is annotated as a pseudogene. This CDR3 has 16 residues. CDR3 residues: CASSKSSQPLLYGYTF. Here the CDR3 DNA reads TGTGCCAGCAGCAAATCTTCCCAGCCCCTCCTATATGGCTACACCTTC.

This clone was counted only a few times. This chain uses TRBV2 with TRBJ1-6; D is undetermined. V was pared by 6 bases and J by 9 bases, with 12 bases between. The CDR3 contains 13 residues. The germline V gene has CDR1 SNHLY and CDR2 FYNNEI. Written as DNA, the CDR3 is TGTGCCAGCAGCCCTACTGTAAGTTCACCCCTCCACTTT. Amino acid sequence: CASSPTVSSPLHF. Using reference TRBV2 and TRBJ1-6 for the parts outside the CDR3, the full variable domain is EPEVTQTPSHQVTQMGQEVILRCVPISNHLYFYWYRQILGQKVEFLVSFYNNEISEKSEIFDDQFSVERPDGSNFTLKIRSTKLEDSAMYFCASSPTVSSPLHFGNGTRLTVT.

This clone was observed once. This chain uses TRBV6-1 with TRBJ2-6; D is perhaps TRBD2 (6 bases). The CDR3 spans 16 residues. Trimming removed 4 bases from V and 0 bases from J, with 10 bases in between. The germline V gene encodes CDR1 MNHNS and CDR2 SASEGT. The DNA of the CDR3 is TGTGCCAGCAGTGTAAGCGGGCTCTCTGGGGCCAACGTCCTGACTTTC. As protein: CASSVSGLSGANVLTF.

As to this clone: No conserved phenylalanine or tryptophan is present at the end of the CDR3, so a read error is the likely explanation. The DNA is left out, because the CDR3 cannot be placed on it with certainty; the CDR3 is given as TCRdb lists it. The chain carries TRBV29-1 and TRBJ2-4; the DNA was not used to check the table's D call, TRBD2. Looked up from germline, CDR1 is SQVTM and CDR2 is ANQGSEA. With termini counted, the CDR3 has 10 amino acids. This chain's CDR3 is CSVEDSPVRL.

Note on this clone: Other DNA sequences of this sample code for an identical CDR3. This chain links TRBV30 with TRBJ2-5; D is unresolved. The CDR3 totals 13 residues. From germline, CDR1 is GTSNPN and CDR2 SVGIG (reference sequence). Between the trimmed V and J ends, which lost 3 bases and 5 bases, there was a span of 13 bases. This CDR3 reads CAWSDPGLETQYF. The CDR3 coding sequence is TGTGCCTGGAGCGACCCTGGGCTGGAGACCCAGTACTTC.

In regard to this clone: An end of the junction does not agree with germline; a read error may underlie this. V is TRBV27 and J is TRBJ2-3; D perhaps matches TRBD2 (6 bases). The germline CDR1 and CDR2 sequences are MNHEY and SMNVEV (reference sequence). CDR3 length: 11 residues. DNA for the CDR3: TGCCGTCGGGAGAGGGTTAGCTCGCAGTATTTT. Protein sequence: CRRERVSSQYF.

This clone was recorded a few times. V is TRBV2 and J is TRBJ1-5; D is undetermined. The CDR3 is made up of 14 amino acids. Germline-derived CDR1 and CDR2 are SNHLY and FYNNEI. V shed 5 bases and J shed 4 bases, with 12 bases lying between them. The CDR3 bases are TGTGCCAGCAGTAGGACTCTAGGGAATCAGCCCCAGCATTTT. This sequence encodes CASSRTLGNQPQHF.

J is TRBJ2-7 and V is TRBV11-2; D remains ambiguous. CDR1 and CDR2 (germline): SGHAT, FQNNGV. The V end lost 2 bases, the J end lost 4 bases, and 3 bases lay between the germline ends. The CDR3 loop spans 11 amino acids. For the CDR3, the DNA is TGTGCCAGCAGCTTACATTACGAGCAGTACTTC. This codes for CASSLHYEQYF.

The rearrangement links TRBV7-8 to TRBJ2-5; the D is unclear. Trimming pared 2 bases from V and 4 bases from J, leaving 8 bases between. Looked up from germline, CDR1 is SGHVS and CDR2 is FQNEAQ. The CDR3 is 13 amino acids. CDR3 in DNA: TGTGCCAGCAGCTTATCTAAGGGAGAGACCCAGTACTTC. The encoded protein is CASSLSKGETQYF.

V usage is TRBV6-5 and J usage is TRBJ1-1; the D is unclear. The CDR3 covers 12 residues. V was clipped by 7 bases and J by 11 bases, with 17 bases between them. Germline CDR1 reads MNHEY; CDR2 reads SVGAGI. For the CDR3, the DNA is TGTGCCAGCACCGCCGCCTTGGGGAATGCTTTCTTT. Encoded protein: CASTAALGNAFF.

The CDR3 nucleotides read TGTGCCAGCAGCCACAGCGACGGGGAGCTGTTTTTT. Translated: CASSHSDGELFF. The chain uses TRBV9 and TRBJ2-2; D uncertain. V dropped 4 bases and J dropped 7 bases, with 8 bases sitting between them. Germline V gene sequence: CDR1 SGDLS, CDR2 YYNGEE. The CDR3 contains 12 residues.

The chain recombines TRBV29-1 with TRBJ1-2, with D maybe TRBD1 (6 bases). Between the trimmed V and J ends, which lost 4 bases and 2 bases, there was a span of 20 bases. Looked up from germline, CDR1 is SQVTM and CDR2 is ANQGSEA. This CDR3 region has 16 residues. CDR3 DNA sequence: TGCAGCGTTGGAGGGGGGGCAGGCGGGACGAACTATGGCTACACCTTC. It yields the protein CSVGGGAGGTNYGYTF.

V and J are TRBV6-6 and TRBJ1-5; no clear D gene. V was cut by 7 bases and J by 0 bases, with 13 bases left in between. The CDR3 loop spans 15 amino acids. The V gene's germline CDR1 is MNHNY and CDR2 SVGAGI (reference sequence). The CDR3 DNA is TGTGCCAGCATTATCGACGGTTATAGCAATCAGCCCCAGCATTTT. It encodes CASIIDGYSNQPQHF.

This clone showed up many times. V usage is TRBV10-3 and J usage is TRBJ2-7, with TRBD2 matching over 9 bases. Per the germline V gene, CDR1 is ENHRY and CDR2 is SYGVKD. The CDR3 has 15 residues. The J segment lost 3 bases and the V segment lost 11 bases, leaving 14 bases of the junction unmatched. The CDR3, as DNA: TGTGCCGCCGGACGGGCGGGACTAGCAGGCTACGAGCAGTACTTC. It is translated as CAAGRAGLAGYEQYF.

This clone appeared once. The chain is built from TRBV7-3 and TRBJ2-3, with TRBD1 identical over 7 bases. The germline gives CDR1 SGHTA, CDR2 FQGTGA. This CDR3 has 15 residues. With 4 bases clipped from V and 2 bases from J, the junction kept 6 bases outside the gene matches. CDR3 loop: CASSSGGVITDTQYF. The CDR3 coding sequence is TGTGCCAGCAGCTCAGGGGGAGTTATCACAGATACGCAGTATTTT. The full variable domain, completed using reference TRBV7-3 and TRBJ2-3, is GAGVSQTPSNKVTEKGKYVELRCDPISGHTALYWYRQSLGQGPEFLIYFQGTGAADDSGLPNDRFFAVRPEGSVSTLKIQRTERGDSAVYLCASSSGGVITDTQYFGPGTRLTVL.

This clone was seen a few times. This chain uses TRBV18 with TRBJ2-5, with a tentative D call TRBD1 (6 bases). The CDR3 loop spans 13 amino acids. Germline V gene data show CDR1 as KGHSH and CDR2 as LQKENI. Deletions cut 3 bases from V and 5 bases from J, with 10 bases between. The CDR3 nucleotides read TGTGCCAGCTCACCCGGGACAAAGGAGACCCAGTACTTC. Residues: CASSPGTKETQYF. Variable domain in full (rest from reference TRBV18 and TRBJ2-5): NAGVMQNPRHLVRRRGQEARLRCSPMKGHSHVYWYRQLPEEGLKFMVYLQKENIIDESGMPKERFSAEFPKEGPSILRIQQVVRGDSAAYFCASSPGTKETQYFGPGTRLLVL.

The chain combines TRBV29-1 with TRBJ2-1; TRBD1 aligns across 7 bases. The CDR3 is 13 amino acids. From germline, CDR1 is SQVTM and CDR2 ANQGSEA. V shed 7 bases, J shed 9 bases, and the junction held 12 bases outside the gene matches. CDR3 nucleotides: TGCAGCGGAGACAGGGATCTGGCGGGTGAGCAGTTCTTC. Translation: CSGDRDLAGEQFF.

This chain connects TRBV5-4 to TRBJ2-1; 7 nucleotides match TRBD2. With 4 bases clipped from V and 5 bases from J, the junction kept 9 bases outside the gene matches. CDR1 SGHNT and CDR2 YYREEE come from the germline V gene (reference sequence). The CDR3 spans 15 residues. CDR3 protein: CASSPVKREDNEQFF. The CDR3 DNA follows: TGTGCCAGCAGCCCGGTGAAGCGGGAAGACAATGAGCAGTTCTTC.

The chain links TRBV28 to TRBJ1-2; maybe TRBD1 (5 bases). V was clipped by 6 bases and J by 1 base, with 15 bases between them. Germline-derived CDR1 and CDR2 are MDHEN and SYDVKM. The length of the CDR3 is 15 residues. The CDR3 sequence is CASSPMRGRNYGYTF. As DNA, the CDR3 is TGTGCCAGCAGCCCAATGAGGGGCCGTAACTATGGCTACACCTTC.

The J gene is TRBJ2-1, the V gene TRBV5-1; no clear D gene. From germline, CDR1 is SGHRS and CDR2 YFSETQ. The germline V and J ends were trimmed by 0 bases and 9 bases, with 10 bases remaining between them. The CDR3 has 13 amino acids. The CDR3 reads CASSLGSAVEQFF. CDR3 nucleotides: TGCGCCAGCAGCTTGGGTTCAGCAGTTGAGCAGTTCTTC. Drawing the rest from reference TRBV5-1 and TRBJ2-1, the complete variable domain is KAGVTQTPRYLIKTRGQQVTLSCSPISGHRSVSWYQQTPGQGLQFLFEYFSETQRNKGNFPGRFSGRQFSNSRSEMNVSTLELGDSALYLCASSLGSAVEQFFGPGTRLTVL.